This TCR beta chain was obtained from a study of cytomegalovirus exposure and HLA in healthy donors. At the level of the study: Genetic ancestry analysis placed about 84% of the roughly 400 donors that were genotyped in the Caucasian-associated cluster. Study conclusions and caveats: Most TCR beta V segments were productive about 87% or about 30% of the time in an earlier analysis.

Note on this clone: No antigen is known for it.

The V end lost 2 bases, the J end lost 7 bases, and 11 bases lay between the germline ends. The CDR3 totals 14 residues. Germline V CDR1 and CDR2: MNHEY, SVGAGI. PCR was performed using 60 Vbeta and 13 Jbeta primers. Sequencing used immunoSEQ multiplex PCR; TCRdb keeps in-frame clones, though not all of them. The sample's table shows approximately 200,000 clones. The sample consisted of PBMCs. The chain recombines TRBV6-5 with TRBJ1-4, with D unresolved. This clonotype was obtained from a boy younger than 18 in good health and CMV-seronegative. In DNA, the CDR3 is TGTGCCAGCAGTTACGGGCATTCGGCTGAAAAACTGTTTTTT. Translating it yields CASSYGHSAEKLFF.